This section outlines one T cell receptor (beta chain) sequence together with its context. The entry originates in a study of blood T cell repertoires in COVID-19. In the study overall: Both acute and convalescent COVID-19 samples were obtained from the United States, Italy and Spain. T cells, B-cell-depleted T cells, or PBMCs provided the cDNA or gDNA that served as material.

As processed by the authors: Reference gene primer amplification gave estimated nucleated cell counts. Clones were read by immunoSEQ multiplex PCR, and TCRdb kept only the in-frame ones, dropping some. V, J and clone size are those of that table, while D and trimming were read from the DNA. The table shows 300,000 to 400,000 clones, with 89% occurring only once. Seattle patients were enrolled during active infection and followed longitudinally. Material for sequencing was peripheral blood. The clonotype originates from a woman aged 25 to 39 with COVID-19, enrolled during active disease.

As DNA, the CDR3 is TGCGCCAGCAGTGAGTCCTCAGGAGGCTATGGCTACACCTTC. This gives the protein CASSESSGGYGYTF. This chain joins TRBV10-2 and TRBJ1-2, with D unclear. Trimming removed 0 bases at V and 4 bases at J, with 9 bases between. Germline loops: CDR1 WSHSY, CDR2 SAAADI. This CDR3 region has 14 residues.